Listed below are T cell receptor beta chains from one sample, sequenced in a study of cytomegalovirus exposure and HLA in healthy donors. TCRdb's copy holds only in-frame clones and misses some; the assay was immunoSEQ multiplex PCR. The data contain 150,000 to 200,000 clones, around 84% of them singletons. Sequencing input: PBMCs. These TCRs come from a man aged 45 to 65 in good health and CMV-seropositive. CDR3s include the opening cysteine and the closing phenylalanine or tryptophan. The D gene is left open where the match is weak. Size values are once, few and many counts, or a class for expanded clones, and some rows have none.

v_gene,abundance,d_gene,j_gene,CDR3aa,CDR3nt
TRBV18,NA,NA,TRBJ1-4,CASSPQTNEKLFF,TGTGCCAGCTCACCTCAAACTAATGAAAAACTGTTTTTT
TRBV30,NA,NA,TRBJ1-1,CAWTTGNTEAFF,TGTGCCTGGACTACAGGTAACACTGAAGCTTTCTTT
TRBV11-3,NA,NA,TRBJ1-2,CASSSRTRPNYGYTF,TGTGCCAGCAGCTCTAGGACAAGACCTAACTATGGCTACACCTTC
TRBV4-2,NA,TRBD2,TRBJ2-5,CASSQGLAGETQYF,TGTGCCAGCAGCCAAGGTCTAGCGGGAGAGACCCAGTACTTC
TRBV7-3,NA,TRBD1,TRBJ2-6,CASSFTGTGGSGANVLTF,TGTGCCAGCAGCTTCACCGGGACAGGGGGCTCTGGGGCCAACGTCCTGACTTTC
TRBV6-5,once,TRBD1,TRBJ2-7,CASRAPGGNYEQYF,TGTGCCAGCAGGGCCCCAGGGGGAAACTACGAGCAGTACTTC
TRBV11-3,NA,NA,TRBJ1-1,CASSLAITEAFF,TGTGCCAGCAGCTTAGCTATAACTGAAGCTTTCTTT
TRBV7-8,NA,NA,TRBJ2-5,CAAGTRETQYF,TGTGCCGCCGGGACAAGAGAGACCCAGTACTTC
TRBV5-1,NA,TRBD1,TRBJ2-3,CASSSSGGMSDTQYF,TGCGCCAGCAGCTCCTCAGGGGGCATGTCGGATACGCAGTATTTT
TRBV11-3,NA,NA,TRBJ1-1,CASSFSPRDTEAFF,TGTGCCAGCAGCTTCTCCCCCCGGGACACTGAAGCTTTCTTT
TRBV2,NA,TRBD1,TRBJ1-2,CASSEWRQGPYGYTF,TGTGCCAGCAGTGAATGGAGACAGGGGCCCTATGGCTACACCTTC
TRBV27,NA,NA,TRBJ2-3,CASSLTRGDGTQYF,TGTGCCAGCAGTTTAACCCGGGGAGATGGTACGCAGTATTTT
TRBV18,NA,TRBD1,TRBJ1-1,CASSADRARGTEAFF,TGTGCCAGCTCAGCTGACAGGGCTCGGGGCACTGAAGCTTTCTTT
TRBV11-3,once,TRBD2,TRBJ2-5,CASSPRGGLAGQETQYF,TGTGCCAGCAGCCCCCGAGGGGGACTAGCGGGCCAAGAGACCCAGTACTTC
TRBV6-1,NA,TRBD1,TRBJ2-3,CASSEGTGWADTQYF,TGTGCCAGCAGTGAAGGGACAGGGTGGGCAGATACGCAGTATTTT
TRBV9,once,TRBD1,TRBJ2-7,CASSPGQGAYEQYF,TGTGCCAGCAGCCCCGGACAGGGGGCCTACGAGCAGTACTTC
TRBV28,NA,NA,TRBJ2-1,CASREGANPYNEQFF,TGTGCCAGCAGGGAGGGGGCGAACCCCTACAATGAGCAGTTCTTC
TRBV6-5,NA,NA,TRBJ1-5,CASSRGQNQPQHF,TGTGCCAGCAGTCGCGGACAGAATCAGCCCCAGCATTTT
TRBV6-4,NA,TRBD2,TRBJ2-5,CASSTGLPGSTQYF,TGTGCCAGCAGTACGGGACTACCAGGCTCGACCCAGTACTTC
TRBV10-2,NA,TRBD2,TRBJ2-3,CASRSSGSTADTQYF,TGCGCCAGCAGGTCAAGCGGGAGTACGGCAGATACGCAGTATTTT
TRBV9,NA,NA,TRBJ2-7,CASSVGAVSYEQYF,TGTGCCAGCAGCGTAGGTGCAGTCTCCTACGAGCAGTACTTC
TRBV15,NA,NA,TRBJ1-2,CATSRDGGSIYGYTF,TGTGCCACCAGCCGAGACGGAGGGTCCATCTATGGCTACACCTTC
TRBV4-1,few,TRBD1,TRBJ2-7,CASGQGYEQYF,TGCGCCAGTGGACAGGGCTACGAGCAGTACTTC
TRBV7-8,NA,TRBD1,TRBJ2-7,CASSSRDRGPYEQYF,TGTGCCAGCAGCTCCCGCGATAGGGGGCCCTACGAGCAGTACTTC
TRBV6-4,NA,TRBD1,TRBJ1-2,CASSAGQVYGYTF,TGTGCCAGCAGTGCGGGACAGGTCTATGGCTACACCTTC
TRBV12-5,NA,NA,TRBJ2-2,CASGLVVRDLFTGELFF,TGTGCTAGTGGTTTGGTAGTCCGGGACTTATTCACCGGGGAGCTGTTTTTT
TRBV27,few,NA,TRBJ1-1,CASSLGTLNTEAFF,TGTGCCAGCAGTTTAGGGACACTGAACACTGAAGCTTTCTTT
TRBV9,NA,TRBD2,TRBJ2-1,CASSVVGTSYYNEQFF,TGTGCCAGCAGCGTAGTTGGGACTAGCTACTACAATGAGCAGTTCTTC
TRBV2,NA,TRBD2,TRBJ2-1,CASLVGRVNEQFF,TGTGCCAGCCTTGTAGGGAGGGTGAATGAGCAGTTCTTC
TRBV14,NA,TRBD1,TRBJ1-1,CASSPLGQGGTEAFF,TGTGCCAGCAGCCCCCTAGGACAGGGAGGAACTGAAGCTTTCTTT
TRBV5-1,NA,NA,TRBJ1-3,CASSLVPGHSGNTIYF,TGCGCCAGCAGCTTGGTACCGGGACACTCTGGAAACACCATATATTTT
TRBV5-1,NA,NA,TRBJ1-6,CASSSSLGANNSPLHF,TGCGCCAGCAGCTCTTCCCTGGGGGCGAATAATTCACCCCTCCACTTT
TRBV15,NA,NA,TRBJ1-5,CATRPTPAREGRPQHF,TGTGCCACCCGGCCCACCCCCGCCAGGGAGGGTCGGCCCCAGCATTTT
TRBV25-1,NA,NA,TRBJ1-6,CASSPRQYNSPLHF,TGTGCCAGCAGTCCACGACAGTATAATTCACCCCTCCACTTT
TRBV5-1,NA,NA,TRBJ1-1,CASSRIGQNTEAFF,TGCGCCAGCAGCAGAATAGGACAGAACACTGAAGCTTTCTTT
TRBV4-2,NA,TRBD2,TRBJ2-3,CASSKLAGVASTDTQYF,TGTGCCAGCAGCAAGCTAGCGGGAGTTGCTAGCACAGATACGCAGTATTTT
TRBV27,NA,TRBD1,TRBJ1-6,CASSLTGTVYNSPLHF,TGTGCCAGCAGTTTGACAGGGACTGTATATAATTCACCCCTCCACTTT
TRBV4-2,few,TRBD2,TRBJ2-2,CASSQGGSVRGELFF,TGTGCCAGCAGCCAGGGAGGGAGTGTTCGCGGGGAGCTGTTTTTT
TRBV9,NA,NA,TRBJ1-5,CASSSGFNQPQHF,TGTGCCAGCAGCTCCGGGTTCAATCAGCCCCAGCATTTT
TRBV25-1,few,NA,TRBJ1-1,CASSVTGKDLNTEAFF,TGTGCCAGCAGTGTAACGGGAAAAGACCTGAACACTGAAGCTTTCTTT
TRBV7-3,NA,NA,TRBJ2-3,CASSPGLGSTDTQYF,TGTGCCAGCAGCCCGGGTTTAGGTAGCACAGATACGCAGTATTTT
TRBV14,NA,TRBD1,TRBJ2-7,CASSLGTDYEQYF,TGTGCCAGCAGCCTCGGGACAGACTACGAGCAGTACTTC
TRBV4-1,NA,NA,TRBJ2-5,CASSHNNQETQYF,TGCGCCAGCAGCCATAACAACCAAGAGACCCAGTACTTC
TRBV10-1,NA,NA,TRBJ1-1,CASRMGGNTEAFF,TGCGCCAGCCGAATGGGGGGGAACACTGAAGCTTTCTTT
TRBV15,NA,NA,TRBJ1-6,CATSRELLNSPLHF,TGTGCCACCAGCAGAGAATTACTTAATTCACCCCTCCACTTT
TRBV10-3,NA,NA,TRBJ1-1,CAISDGVYTEAFF,TGTGCCATCAGTGACGGGGTCTACACTGAAGCTTTCTTT
TRBV7-9,NA,NA,TRBJ2-7,CASSSLLAYEQYF,TGTGCCAGCAGCTCACTACTCGCCTACGAGCAGTACTTC
TRBV5-4,NA,TRBD2,TRBJ2-1,CASSLAGGPKNEQFF,TGTGCCAGCAGCTTAGCGGGAGGCCCCAAAAATGAGCAGTTCTTC
TRBV5-1,NA,NA,TRBJ2-2,CASSFGGRVNTGELFF,TGCGCCAGCAGCTTTGGTGGCAGGGTGAACACCGGGGAGCTGTTTTTT
TRBV7-3,NA,NA,TRBJ2-5,CASSLREGPQETQYF,TGTGCCAGCAGCTTACGAGAGGGTCCCCAAGAGACCCAGTACTTC
TRBV5-5,once,NA,TRBJ2-7,CASSTTGEQYF,TGTGCCAGCAGCACAACAGGCGAGCAGTACTTC
TRBV11-2,NA,TRBD2,TRBJ2-3,CASSLGGSSTDTQYF,TGTGCCAGCAGCTTGGGGGGGTCTAGCACAGATACGCAGTATTTT
TRBV13,once,TRBD1,TRBJ2-1,CASSLSYGTGNYNEQFF,TGTGCCAGCAGCTTAAGTTACGGGACAGGGAATTACAATGAGCAGTTCTTC